This T cell receptor (beta chain) was found in a study of T-cell reconstitution after alpha-beta-depleted transplantation in children. This clonotype has ten or more counts. Antigen: not known. Study-level results: Where some patients showed high TCRbeta diversity at day 60, it came from recipient T cells and thymic progenitors that had survived. T-cell numbers and diversity, one year after transplant, stemmed largely from T cells that were newly produced. Two months or so post-transplant, alpha-beta T cells reportedly derived from several hundred expanded graft clones.

Germline V gene data show CDR1 as SGDLS and CDR2 as YYNGEE. J lost 8 bases, V lost 0 bases, and 13 bases had no gene match. This CDR3 region has 16 residues. TCRbeta library preparation incorporated unique molecular identifiers. Each CDR3 protein is one row after TCRdb ran MiXCR on the PCR reads. The sample gives about 260,000 distinct CDR3 sequences, around 8% of which show up once; approximately 6% is in the top ten. This receptor was taken from a male patient under 18 who had a stem cell transplant for acute lymphoblastic leukemia, so the T cells may come from the graft donor. The source was PBMCs, mostly from graft donor cells, collected 180 days after TCRalphabeta/CD19-depleted stem cell transplant. V usage is TRBV9 and J usage is TRBJ1-2, with 7 bases that match TRBD1. In nucleotides, the CDR3 is TGTGCCAGCAGCGTAGTAGGGGGCAGGACAGGATACGGCTACACCTTC. Amino acid sequence: CASSVVGGRTGYGYTF.